This T cell receptor beta chain was captured in a study of human T cells and chemical hapten exposure. Study overall: Donors were sensitized with 2% DPC on the upper inner arm. Chiefly female patients presented with alopecia areata, totalis or universalis.

TCRdb passed the RACE reads through MiXCR, listing each CDR3 protein once. The sample carries 250,000 or so distinct CDR3 sequences, more than 6.5% recorded once. Time point in this sample: pre-sensitization, week 0. Treatment reported: therapeutic diphenylcyclopropenone sensitization with weekly scalp DPC. The V and J ends lost 3 bases and 11 bases respectively, with 7 bases between them. The CDR3 is 11 residues long. This clonotype occurred many times. The source material was whole blood, sampled in connection with sensitization to the hapten diphenylcyclopropenone (DPC). This sequence was found in a woman aged 35 to 49 with alopecia areata. Some clones in this sample may be carry-over from other donors' samples. V and J are TRBV12-3 or TRBV12-4 and TRBJ2-2; no definite D call. The CDR3 is CASSFQYELFF. The CDR3 DNA is TGTGCCAGCAGTTTTCAGTATGAGCTGTTTTTT.